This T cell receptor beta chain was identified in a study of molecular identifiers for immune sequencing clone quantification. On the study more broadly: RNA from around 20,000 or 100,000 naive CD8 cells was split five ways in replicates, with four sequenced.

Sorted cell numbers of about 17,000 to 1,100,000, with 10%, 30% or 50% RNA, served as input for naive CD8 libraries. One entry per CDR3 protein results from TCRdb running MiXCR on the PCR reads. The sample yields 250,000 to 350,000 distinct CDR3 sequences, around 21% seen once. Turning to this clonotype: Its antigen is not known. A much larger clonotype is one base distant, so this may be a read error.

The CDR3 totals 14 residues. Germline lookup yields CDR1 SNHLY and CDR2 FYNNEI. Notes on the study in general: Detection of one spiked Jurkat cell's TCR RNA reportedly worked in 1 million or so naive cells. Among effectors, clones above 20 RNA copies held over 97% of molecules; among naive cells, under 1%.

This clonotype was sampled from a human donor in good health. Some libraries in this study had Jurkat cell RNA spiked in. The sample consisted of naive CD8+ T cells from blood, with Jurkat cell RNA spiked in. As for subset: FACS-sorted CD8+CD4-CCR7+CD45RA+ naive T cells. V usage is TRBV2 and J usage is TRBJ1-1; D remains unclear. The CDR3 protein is CASCERWGNTEAFF. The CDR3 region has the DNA TGTGCCAGCTGTGAAAGGTGGGGTAACACTGAAGCTTTCTTT.